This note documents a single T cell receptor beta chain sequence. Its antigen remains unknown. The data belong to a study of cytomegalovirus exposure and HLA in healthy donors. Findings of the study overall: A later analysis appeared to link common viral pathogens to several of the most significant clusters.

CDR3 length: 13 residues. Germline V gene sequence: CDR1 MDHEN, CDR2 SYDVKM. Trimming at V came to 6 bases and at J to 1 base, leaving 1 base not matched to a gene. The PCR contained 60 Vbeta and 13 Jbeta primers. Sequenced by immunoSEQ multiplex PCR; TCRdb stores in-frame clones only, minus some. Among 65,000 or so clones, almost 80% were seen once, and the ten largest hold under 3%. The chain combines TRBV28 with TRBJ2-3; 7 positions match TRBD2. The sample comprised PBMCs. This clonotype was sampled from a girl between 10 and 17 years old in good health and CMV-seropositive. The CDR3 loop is CASSRGGTDTQYF. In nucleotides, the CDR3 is TGTGCCAGCAGCCGGGGGGGCACAGATACGCAGTATTTT.